This T cell receptor (beta chain) was identified during a study of blood T cell repertoires in COVID-19. The V end lost 3 bases, the J end lost 14 bases, and 12 bases lay between the germline ends. Germline values: CDR1 KGHDR, CDR2 SFDVKD. This CDR3 comprises 11 residues. Produced via immunoSEQ multiplex PCR; TCRdb's table is partial and in-frame only. The sample yields some 410,000 clones, more than 75% seen once. The material sequenced was PBMCs or T cells enriched from blood (not recorded which). The chain joins TRBV24-1 to TRBJ2-5, with TRBD2 as a possible D gene (6 bases). This TCR was sampled from a woman younger than 45 with acute COVID-19. The CDR3: CATSDIRGRYF. CDR3 bases: TGTGCCACCAGTGATATTCGGGGGAGATACTTC.